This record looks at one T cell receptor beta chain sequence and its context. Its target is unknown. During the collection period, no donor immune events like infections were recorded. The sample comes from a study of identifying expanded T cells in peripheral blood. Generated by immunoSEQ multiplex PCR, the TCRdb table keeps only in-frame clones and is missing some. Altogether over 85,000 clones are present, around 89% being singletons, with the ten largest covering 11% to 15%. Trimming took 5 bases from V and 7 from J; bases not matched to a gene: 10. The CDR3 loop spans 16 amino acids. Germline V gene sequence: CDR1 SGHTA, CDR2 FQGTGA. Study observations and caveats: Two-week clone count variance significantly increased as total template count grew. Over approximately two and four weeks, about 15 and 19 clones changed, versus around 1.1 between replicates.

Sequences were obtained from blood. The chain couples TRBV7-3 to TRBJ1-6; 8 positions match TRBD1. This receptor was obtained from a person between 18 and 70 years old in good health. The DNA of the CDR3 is TGTGCCAGCAGCCGCCCTCAAGCAGGGGGCAATTCACCCCTCCACTTT. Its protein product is CASSRPQAGGNSPLHF.